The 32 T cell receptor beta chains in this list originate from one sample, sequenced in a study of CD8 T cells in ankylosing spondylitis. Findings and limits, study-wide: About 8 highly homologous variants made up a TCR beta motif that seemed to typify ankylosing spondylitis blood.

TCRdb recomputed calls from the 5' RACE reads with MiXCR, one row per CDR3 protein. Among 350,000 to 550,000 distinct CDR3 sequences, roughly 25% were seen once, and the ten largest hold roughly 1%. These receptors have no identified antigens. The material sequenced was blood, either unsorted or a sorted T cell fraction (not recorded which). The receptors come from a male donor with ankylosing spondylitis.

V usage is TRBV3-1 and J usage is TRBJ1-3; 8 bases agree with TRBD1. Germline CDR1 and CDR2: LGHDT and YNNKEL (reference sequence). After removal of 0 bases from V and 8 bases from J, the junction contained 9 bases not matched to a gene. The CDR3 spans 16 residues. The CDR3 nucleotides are TGTGCCAGCAGCCAAGACCCTCGGACAGGGCAGGACACCATATATTTT. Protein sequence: CASSQDPRTGQDTIYF.

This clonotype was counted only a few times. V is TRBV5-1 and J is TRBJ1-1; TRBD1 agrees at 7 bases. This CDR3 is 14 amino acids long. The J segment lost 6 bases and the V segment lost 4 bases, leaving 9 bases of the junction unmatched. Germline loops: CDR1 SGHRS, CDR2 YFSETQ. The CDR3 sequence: CASSANRGFAEAFF. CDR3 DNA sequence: TGCGCCAGCAGCGCGAACAGGGGATTCGCTGAAGCTTTCTTT.

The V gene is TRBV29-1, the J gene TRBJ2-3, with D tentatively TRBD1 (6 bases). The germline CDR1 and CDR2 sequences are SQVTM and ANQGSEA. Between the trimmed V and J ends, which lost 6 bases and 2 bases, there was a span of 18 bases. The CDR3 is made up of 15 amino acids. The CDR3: CSVLHGGGFTDTQYF. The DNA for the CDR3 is TGCAGCGTGCTTCATGGGGGCGGATTCACAGATACGCAGTATTTT.

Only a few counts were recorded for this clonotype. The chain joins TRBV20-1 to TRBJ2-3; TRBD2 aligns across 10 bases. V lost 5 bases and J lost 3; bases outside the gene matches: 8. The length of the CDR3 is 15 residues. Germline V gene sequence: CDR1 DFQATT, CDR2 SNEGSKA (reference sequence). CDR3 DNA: TGCAGTGCTGAGAAACTAGCGGGAAGGACAGATACGCAGTATTTT. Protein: CSAEKLAGRTDTQYF.

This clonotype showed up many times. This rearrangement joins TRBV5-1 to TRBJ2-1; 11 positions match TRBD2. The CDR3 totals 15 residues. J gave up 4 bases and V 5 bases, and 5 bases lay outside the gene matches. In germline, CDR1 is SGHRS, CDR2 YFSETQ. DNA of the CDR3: TGCGCCAGCAGTGCCGGGACTAGCGGTTACAATGAGCAGTTCTTC. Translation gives CASSAGTSGYNEQFF.

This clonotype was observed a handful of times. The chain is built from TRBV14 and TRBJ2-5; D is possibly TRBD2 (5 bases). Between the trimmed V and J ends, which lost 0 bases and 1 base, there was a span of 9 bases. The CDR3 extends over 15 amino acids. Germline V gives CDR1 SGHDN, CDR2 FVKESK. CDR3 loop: CASSQERVGQETQYF. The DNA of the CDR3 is TGTGCCAGCAGCCAAGAGAGGGTCGGCCAAGAGACCCAGTACTTC. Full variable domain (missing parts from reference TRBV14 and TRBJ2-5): EAGVTQFPSHSVIEKGQTVTLRCDPISGHDNLYWYRRVMGKEIKFLLHFVKESKQDESGMPNNRFLAERTGGTYSTLKVQPAELEDSGVYFCASSQERVGQETQYFGPGTRLLVL.

The CDR3 loop is CASSLGGRGLPYEQYV. The CDR3 region has the DNA TGTGCCAGCAGCTTAGGCGGCAGGGGGCTTCCCTACGAGCAGTACGTC. The gene calls are TRBV7-8 and TRBJ2-7; TRBD1 matches at 8 bases. V shed 1 base and J 2 bases; nucleotides not matched to a gene: 7. This CDR3 has 16 amino acids. From germline, CDR1 is SGHVS and CDR2 FQNEAQ.

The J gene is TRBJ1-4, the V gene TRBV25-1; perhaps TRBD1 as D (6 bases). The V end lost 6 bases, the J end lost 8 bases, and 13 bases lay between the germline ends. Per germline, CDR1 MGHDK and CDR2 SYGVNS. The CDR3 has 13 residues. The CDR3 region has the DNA TGTGCCAGCAGCGGAGGGGGAAGCGAAAAACTGTTTTTT. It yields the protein CASSGGGSEKLFF.

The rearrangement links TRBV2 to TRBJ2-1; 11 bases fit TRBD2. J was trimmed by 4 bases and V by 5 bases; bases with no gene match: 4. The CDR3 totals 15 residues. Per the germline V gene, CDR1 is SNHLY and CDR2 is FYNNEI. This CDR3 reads CASSLSSGRYNEQFF. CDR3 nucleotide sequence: TGTGCCAGCAGTCTCTCTAGCGGGAGGTACAATGAGCAGTTCTTC.

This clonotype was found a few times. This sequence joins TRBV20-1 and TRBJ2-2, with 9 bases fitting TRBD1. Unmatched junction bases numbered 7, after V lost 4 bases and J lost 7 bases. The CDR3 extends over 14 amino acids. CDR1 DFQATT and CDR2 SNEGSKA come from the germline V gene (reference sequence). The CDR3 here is CSATLQGAGGELFF. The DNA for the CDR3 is TGCAGTGCTACTCTACAGGGGGCCGGCGGGGAGCTGTTTTTT.

As DNA, the CDR3 is TGCGCCAGCAGCCAAGTCCACGGATTCCCCGGTACTGAGCAGTTCTTC. Amino acids: CASSQVHGFPGTEQFF. This rearrangement joins TRBV4-1 to TRBJ2-1; D is unresolved. Trimming pared 1 base from V and 9 bases from J, leaving 19 bases between. The CDR3 length is 16 residues. CDR1 MGHRA and CDR2 YSYEKL come from the germline V gene.

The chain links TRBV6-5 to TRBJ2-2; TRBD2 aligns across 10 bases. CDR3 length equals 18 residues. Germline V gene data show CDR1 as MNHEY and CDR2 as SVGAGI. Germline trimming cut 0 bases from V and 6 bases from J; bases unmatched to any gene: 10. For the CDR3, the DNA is TGTGCCAGCAGTTACTCGAGTAAAAGCGGGAGGGTCGCCGGGGAGCTGTTTTTT. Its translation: CASSYSSKSGRVAGELFF.

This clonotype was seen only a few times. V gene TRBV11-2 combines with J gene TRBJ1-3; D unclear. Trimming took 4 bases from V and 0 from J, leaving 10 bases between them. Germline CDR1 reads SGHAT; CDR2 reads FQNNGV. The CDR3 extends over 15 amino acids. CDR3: CASSSTQPSGNTIYF. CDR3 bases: TGTGCCAGCAGCTCGACACAACCCTCTGGAAACACCATATATTTT.

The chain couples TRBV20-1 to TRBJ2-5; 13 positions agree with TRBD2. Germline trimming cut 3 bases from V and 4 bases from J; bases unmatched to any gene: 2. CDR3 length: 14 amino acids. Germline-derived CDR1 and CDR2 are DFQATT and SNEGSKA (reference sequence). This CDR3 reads CSASRLAGGETQYF. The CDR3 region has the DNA TGCAGTGCTAGCCGACTAGCGGGGGGAGAGACCCAGTACTTC.

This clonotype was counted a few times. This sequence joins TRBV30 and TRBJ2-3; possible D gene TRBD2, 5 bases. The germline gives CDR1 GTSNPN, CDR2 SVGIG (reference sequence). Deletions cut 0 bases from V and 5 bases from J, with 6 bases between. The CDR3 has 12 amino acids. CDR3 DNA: TGTGCCTGGAGTGTACGGGAAGATACGCAGTATTTT. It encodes CAWSVREDTQYF. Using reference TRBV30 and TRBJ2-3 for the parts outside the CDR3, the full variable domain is SQTIHQWPATLVQPVGSPLSLECTVEGTSNPNLYWYRQAAGRGLQLLFYSVGIGQISSEVPQNLSASRPQDRQFILSSKKLLLSDSGFYLCAWSVREDTQYFGPGTRLTVL.

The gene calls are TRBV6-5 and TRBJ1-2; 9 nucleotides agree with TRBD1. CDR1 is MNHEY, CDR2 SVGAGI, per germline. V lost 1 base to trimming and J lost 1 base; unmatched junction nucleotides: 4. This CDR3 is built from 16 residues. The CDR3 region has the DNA TGTGCCAGCAGTTACTTCAGGGACAGGGTTAACTATGGCTACACCTTC. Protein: CASSYFRDRVNYGYTF.

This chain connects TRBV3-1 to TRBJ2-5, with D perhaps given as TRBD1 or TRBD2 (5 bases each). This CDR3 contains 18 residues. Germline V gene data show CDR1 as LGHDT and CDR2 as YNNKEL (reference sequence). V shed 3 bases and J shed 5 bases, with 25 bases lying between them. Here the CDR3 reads CASSQFGRQGDFAETQYF. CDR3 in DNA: TGTGCCAGCAGCCAGTTTGGCCGCCAGGGAGATTTTGCGGAGACCCAGTACTTC.

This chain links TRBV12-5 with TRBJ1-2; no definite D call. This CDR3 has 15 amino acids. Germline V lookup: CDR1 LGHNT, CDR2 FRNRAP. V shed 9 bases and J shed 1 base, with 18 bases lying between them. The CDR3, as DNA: TGTGCTAGAAACCCCCCGCGGGCCTATAACTATGGCTACACCTTC. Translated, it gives CARNPPRAYNYGYTF.

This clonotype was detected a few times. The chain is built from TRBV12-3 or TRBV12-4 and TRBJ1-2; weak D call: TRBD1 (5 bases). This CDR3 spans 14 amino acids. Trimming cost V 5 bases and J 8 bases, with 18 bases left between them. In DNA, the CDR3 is TGTGCCAGCAGTAAACAGGACACCCTGAGGGGCTACACCTTC. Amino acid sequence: CASSKQDTLRGYTF.

CDR3 amino acids: CASSPGPMEGEQYF. The CDR3 coding sequence is TGCGCCAGCAGCCCGGGACCCATGGAGGGCGAGCAGTACTTC. This chain joins TRBV5-1 and TRBJ2-7; perhaps TRBD2 as D (6 bases). Trimming removed 4 bases at V and 6 bases at J, with 17 bases between. This CDR3 is built from 14 residues. Germline CDR1 reads SGHRS; CDR2 reads YFSETQ.

CDR3 in DNA: TGTGCCACCAGTGAGGACAGGGGGCGAGAGACCCAGTACTTC. Protein sequence: CATSEDRGRETQYF. The chain recombines TRBV24-1 with TRBJ2-5, with TRBD1 matching 11 bases. The CDR3 is made up of 14 amino acids. CDR1 and CDR2 from the germline V gene are KGHDR and SFDVKD. V shed 4 bases, J shed 4 bases, and the junction held 1 base outside the gene matches.

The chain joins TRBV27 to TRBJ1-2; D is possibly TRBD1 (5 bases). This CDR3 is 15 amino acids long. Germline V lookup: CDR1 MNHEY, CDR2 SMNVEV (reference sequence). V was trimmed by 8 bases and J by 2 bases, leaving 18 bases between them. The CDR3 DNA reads TGTGCCAGCGGGACCCCGGGAGGGATCAACTATGGCTACACCTTC. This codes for CASGTPGGINYGYTF.

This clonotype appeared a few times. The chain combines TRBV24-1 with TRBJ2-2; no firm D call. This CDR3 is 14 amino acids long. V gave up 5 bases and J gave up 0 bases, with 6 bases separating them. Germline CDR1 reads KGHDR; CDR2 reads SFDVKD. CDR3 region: CATSAHPNTGELFF. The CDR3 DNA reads TGTGCCACCAGTGCGCACCCGAACACCGGGGAGCTGTTTTTT.

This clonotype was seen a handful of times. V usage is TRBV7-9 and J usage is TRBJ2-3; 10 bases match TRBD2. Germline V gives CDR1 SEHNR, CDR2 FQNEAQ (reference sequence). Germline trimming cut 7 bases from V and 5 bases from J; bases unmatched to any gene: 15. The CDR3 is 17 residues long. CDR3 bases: TGTGCCAGCATCGACTTTTGGAGCGGGAGGGGAGAAGATACGCAGTATTTT. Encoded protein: CASIDFWSGRGEDTQYF.

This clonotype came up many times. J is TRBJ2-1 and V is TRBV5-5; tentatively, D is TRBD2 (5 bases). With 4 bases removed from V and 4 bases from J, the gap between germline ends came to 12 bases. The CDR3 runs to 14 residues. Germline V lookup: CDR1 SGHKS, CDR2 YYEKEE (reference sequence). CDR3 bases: TGTGCCAGCAGCCAGGACGGGATTTACAATGAGCAGTTCTTC. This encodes CASSQDGIYNEQFF.

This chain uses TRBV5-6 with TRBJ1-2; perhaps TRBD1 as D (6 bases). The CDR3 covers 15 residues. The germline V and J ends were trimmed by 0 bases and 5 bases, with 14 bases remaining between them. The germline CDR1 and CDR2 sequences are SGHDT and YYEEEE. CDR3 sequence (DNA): TGTGCCAGCAGCTTGGAGGGTGCAGGACAGTATGGCTACACCTTC. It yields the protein CASSLEGAGQYGYTF.

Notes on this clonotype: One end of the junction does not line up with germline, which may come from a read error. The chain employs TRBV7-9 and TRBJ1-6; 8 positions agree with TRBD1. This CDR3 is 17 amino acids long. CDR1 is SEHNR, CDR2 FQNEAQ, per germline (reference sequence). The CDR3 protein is CASSLAAGQGYDSPLHF. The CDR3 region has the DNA TGTGCCAGCAGCTTAGCTGCAGGACAGGGCTATGATTCACCCCTCCACTTT.

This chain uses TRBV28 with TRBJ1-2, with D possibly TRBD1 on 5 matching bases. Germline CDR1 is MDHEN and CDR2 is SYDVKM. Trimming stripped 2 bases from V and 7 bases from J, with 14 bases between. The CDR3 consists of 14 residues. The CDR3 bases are TGTGCCAGCAGTTTACCCGGGACGACGCGTGGCTACACCTTC. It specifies CASSLPGTTRGYTF.

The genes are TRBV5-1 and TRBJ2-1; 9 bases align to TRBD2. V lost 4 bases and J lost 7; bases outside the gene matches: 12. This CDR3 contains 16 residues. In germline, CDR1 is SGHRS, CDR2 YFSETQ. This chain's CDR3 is CASSLGLASWRNEQFF. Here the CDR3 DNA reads TGCGCCAGCAGCCTGGGACTAGCCTCTTGGAGGAATGAGCAGTTCTTC.

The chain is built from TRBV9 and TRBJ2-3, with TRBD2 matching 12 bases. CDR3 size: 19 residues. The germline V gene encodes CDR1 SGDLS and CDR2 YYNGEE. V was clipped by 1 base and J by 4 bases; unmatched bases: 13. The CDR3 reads CASSVSGNRLAGAADTQYF. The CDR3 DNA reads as TGTGCCAGCAGCGTAAGTGGTAATCGACTAGCGGGAGCCGCAGATACGCAGTATTTT.

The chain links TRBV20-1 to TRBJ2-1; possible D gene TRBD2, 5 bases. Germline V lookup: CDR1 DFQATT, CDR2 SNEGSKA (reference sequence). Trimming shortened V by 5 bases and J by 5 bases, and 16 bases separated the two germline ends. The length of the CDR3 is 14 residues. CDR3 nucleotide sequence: TGCAGTGCTCTCTACCCAAGCGGCAACAATGAGCAGTTCTTC. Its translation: CSALYPSGNNEQFF.

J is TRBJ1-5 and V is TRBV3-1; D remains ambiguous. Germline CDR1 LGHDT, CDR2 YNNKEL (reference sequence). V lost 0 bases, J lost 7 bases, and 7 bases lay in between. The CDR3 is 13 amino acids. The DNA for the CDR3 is TGTGCCAGCAGCCAAGACCTGATACAGCCCCAGCATTTT. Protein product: CASSQDLIQPQHF.